These 20 T cell receptor beta chains came from one sample sequenced in a study of cytomegalovirus exposure and HLA in healthy donors. Sequencing was performed with immunoSEQ multiplex PCR; in TCRdb, only in-frame clones are kept and a portion is missing. The sample includes roughly 150,000 clones, around 90% seen only once; the top ten take approximately 8.7%. Sequenced material: PBMCs. These receptor sequences come from a young man in good health and CMV-seropositive.

The chain employs TRBV7-9 and TRBJ1-2; 7 nucleotides match TRBD1. The germline V gene encodes CDR1 SEHNR and CDR2 FQNEAQ (reference sequence). This CDR3 is 14 amino acids long. V shed 6 bases and J 3 bases; nucleotides not matched to a gene: 7. The CDR3 protein is CASRGGRGDYGYTF. The CDR3 bases are TGTGCCAGCAGGGGTGGCAGGGGGGACTATGGCTACACCTTC.

The CDR3 sequence: CAISPAGLFTDTQYF. The CDR3 region has the DNA TGTGCCATCAGTCCGGCGGGCCTTTTCACAGATACGCAGTATTTT. The V and J genes are TRBV10-3 and TRBJ2-3, with a possible D match to TRBD2 (5 bases). Germline V gives CDR1 ENHRY, CDR2 SYGVKD. The V gene lost 5 bases and the J gene lost 2 bases, with 14 bases spanning the gap. CDR3 length equals 15 residues.

This rearrangement joins TRBV5-6 to TRBJ2-1, with unresolved D. Trimming took off 0 bases at V and 6 bases at J, with 7 bases between the two ends. The CDR3 is made up of 13 amino acids. Germline CDR1 is SGHDT and CDR2 is YYEEEE. CDR3 sequence reads: CASSLGSGNEQFF. CDR3 coding DNA: TGTGCCAGCAGCTTGGGATCGGGCAATGAGCAGTTCTTC.

V usage is TRBV11-3 and J usage is TRBJ2-3, with 7 bases that match TRBD2. This CDR3 has 15 residues. Trimming took 0 bases from V and 2 from J; bases not matched to a gene: 2. The germline V gene has CDR1 SGHNT and CDR2 YENEEA. The CDR3 loop is CASSLDGRITDTQYF. Written as DNA, the CDR3 is TGTGCCAGCAGCTTAGACGGGAGGATCACAGATACGCAGTATTTT.

V and J are TRBV2 and TRBJ2-2, with 15 bases identical to TRBD2. V shed 7 bases and J 7 bases; nucleotides not matched to a gene: 7. Germline V gene data show CDR1 as SNHLY and CDR2 as FYNNEI. CDR3 size: 16 residues. In DNA form, the CDR3 reads TGTGCCAGCATCCGGACTAGCGGGAGGGCCGGCGGGGAGCTGTTTTTT. Protein product: CASIRTSGRAGGELFF.

The rearrangement uses TRBV4-1 and TRBJ2-3; 14 bases line up with TRBD2. This CDR3 is built from 19 residues. Germline V gives CDR1 MGHRA, CDR2 YSYEKL. With 2 bases clipped from V and 2 bases from J, the junction kept 9 bases outside the gene matches. This CDR3 reads CASSQPRLAGGRPTDTQYF. The DNA of the CDR3 is TGCGCCAGCAGCCAACCTCGACTAGCGGGAGGGCGTCCCACAGATACGCAGTATTTT.

V gene TRBV30 combines with J gene TRBJ1-4; the D is unclear. This CDR3 spans 11 amino acids. CDR1 GTSNPN and CDR2 SVGIG come from the germline V gene (reference sequence). V lost 2 bases to trimming and J lost 8 bases, with 6 bases between them. The CDR3 coding sequence is TGTGCCTGGAGTTCTCTCGAAAAACTGTTTTTT. Translated: CAWSSLEKLFF.

The CDR3 is CASSLVRAPDTQYF. CDR3 nucleotide sequence: TGTGCCAGCAGCTTAGTCAGGGCCCCAGATACGCAGTATTTT. The V call is TRBV7-9, the J call TRBJ2-3, with D possibly TRBD1 on 5 matching bases. V lost 1 base to trimming and J lost 4 bases, with 9 bases between them. The V gene's germline CDR1 is SEHNR and CDR2 FQNEAQ (reference sequence). The CDR3 contains 14 residues.

This clone came up a few times. V and J are TRBV7-9 and TRBJ1-6, with unresolved D. The CDR3 has 13 amino acids. Germline CDR1 is SEHNR and CDR2 is FQNEAQ (reference sequence). Trimming removed 3 bases at V and 8 bases at J, with 8 bases between. In DNA form, the CDR3 reads TGTGCCAGCAGCTTGGTACAGCATTCACCCCTCCACTTT. It translates to CASSLVQHSPLHF.

The gene calls are TRBV6-1 and TRBJ2-5, with D perhaps TRBD1 (6 bases). The CDR3 length is 13 residues. Germline V lookup: CDR1 MNHNS, CDR2 SASEGT. V gave up 6 bases and J gave up 5 bases, with 13 bases separating them. CDR3 protein: CASRASGHETQYF. The CDR3 nucleotides read TGTGCCAGCAGAGCCTCGGGACATGAGACCCAGTACTTC.

V gene TRBV2 combines with J gene TRBJ1-2; D perhaps matches TRBD1 (5 bases). This CDR3 comprises 14 residues. Germline V lookup: CDR1 SNHLY, CDR2 FYNNEI. V lost 3 bases, J lost 5 bases, and 13 bases lay in between. DNA of the CDR3: TGTGCCAGCAGTGAGGTGGTTGGGACTTATGGCTACACCTTC. It codes for CASSEVVGTYGYTF.

CDR3 sequence (DNA): TGTGCCAGCAGTTCCGATCAGGGGGCATGGGCAGATACGCAGTATTTT. Translating it yields CASSSDQGAWADTQYF. The V and J genes are TRBV2 and TRBJ2-3; the match to TRBD1 covers 8 bases. CDR1 SNHLY and CDR2 FYNNEI come from the germline V gene. V lost 5 bases and J lost 4; bases outside the gene matches: 11. This CDR3 is 16 amino acids long.

This chain joins TRBV27 and TRBJ2-1; 9 positions match TRBD1. The CDR3 covers 16 residues. Germline CDR1 is MNHEY and CDR2 is SMNVEV (reference sequence). V lost 2 bases, J lost 6 bases, and 8 bases stayed unmatched. Here the CDR3 DNA reads TGTGCCAGCAGTTTAAGATCCGGGACAGGGCTCAATGAGCAGTTCTTC. Its translation is CASSLRSGTGLNEQFF.

The CDR3 sequence: CALRGPGTGQETQYF. The CDR3 DNA reads as TGTGCCCTCAGGGGGCCCGGGACAGGGCAAGAGACCCAGTACTTC. J is TRBJ2-5 and V is TRBV27; TRBD1 aligns across 9 bases. With V trimmed by 11 bases and J by 2 bases, 12 bases remained unmatched. Germline values: CDR1 MNHEY, CDR2 SMNVEV (reference sequence). The CDR3 is 15 amino acids.

A single count supports this clone. V is TRBV9 and J is TRBJ2-3; 8 positions match TRBD2. V lost 2 bases to trimming and J lost 3 bases; unmatched junction nucleotides: 8. CDR1 is SGDLS, CDR2 YYNGEE, per germline. The CDR3 sequence is 16 residues long. The CDR3 sequence: CASSVSGAMGTDTQYF. The CDR3 DNA reads TGTGCCAGCAGCGTTAGCGGGGCTATGGGAACAGATACGCAGTATTTT.

This sequence joins TRBV14 and TRBJ1-2; 8 bases align to TRBD1. The CDR3 has 16 amino acids. V trimming: 5 bases; J trimming: 4 bases; junction bases outside the gene matches: 12. Per the germline V gene, CDR1 is SGHDN and CDR2 is FVKESK. Here the CDR3 DNA reads TGTGCCAGCAGCTCGGACAGGGATGGGTGGGCCTATGGCTACACCTTC. Translation: CASSSDRDGWAYGYTF.

The chain links TRBV5-1 to TRBJ2-3; D remains unclear. Trimming removed 4 bases from V and 0 bases from J, with 6 bases in between. The CDR3 spans 13 residues. Germline V gene data show CDR1 as SGHRS and CDR2 as YFSETQ. DNA for the CDR3: TGCGCCAGCAGCGCGACAAGCACAGATACGCAGTATTTT. Translating gives CASSATSTDTQYF.

This chain uses TRBV6-5 with TRBJ2-5; possible D gene TRBD1, 5 bases. Germline V gene data show CDR1 as MNHEY and CDR2 as SVGAGI. V shed 2 bases and J shed 7 bases, with 14 bases lying between them. The CDR3 is 14 amino acids. The CDR3 region is CASSYLLGAATQYF. The CDR3 nucleotides are TGTGCCAGCAGTTACCTTTTAGGGGCGGCGACCCAGTACTTC.

The gene calls are TRBV19 and TRBJ1-2; 7 nucleotides agree with TRBD1. The CDR3 covers 12 residues. CDR1 and CDR2 (germline): LNHDA, SQIVND (reference sequence). V lost 7 bases to trimming and J lost 8 bases; unmatched junction nucleotides: 7. CDR3 nucleotides: TGTGCCAGTACAACAGGGGTGAAAGGCTACACCTTC. It translates to CASTTGVKGYTF.

The chain recombines TRBV5-4 with TRBJ1-1; the D gene is possibly TRBD1 (5 bases). The V gene lost 3 bases and the J gene lost 5 bases, with 14 bases spanning the gap. The CDR3 length is 14 residues. The germline CDR1 and CDR2 sequences are SGHNT and YYREEE (reference sequence). CDR3 loop: CASSSIQGRTEAFF. Here the CDR3 DNA reads TGTGCCAGCAGCTCTATCCAGGGAAGGACTGAAGCTTTCTTT. Drawing the rest from reference TRBV5-4 and TRBJ1-1, the complete variable domain is ETGVTQSPTHLIKTRGQQVTLRCSSQSGHNTVSWYQQALGQGPQFIFQYYREEENGRGNFPPRFSGLQFPNYSSELNVNALELDDSALYLCASSSIQGRTEAFFGQGTRLTVV.